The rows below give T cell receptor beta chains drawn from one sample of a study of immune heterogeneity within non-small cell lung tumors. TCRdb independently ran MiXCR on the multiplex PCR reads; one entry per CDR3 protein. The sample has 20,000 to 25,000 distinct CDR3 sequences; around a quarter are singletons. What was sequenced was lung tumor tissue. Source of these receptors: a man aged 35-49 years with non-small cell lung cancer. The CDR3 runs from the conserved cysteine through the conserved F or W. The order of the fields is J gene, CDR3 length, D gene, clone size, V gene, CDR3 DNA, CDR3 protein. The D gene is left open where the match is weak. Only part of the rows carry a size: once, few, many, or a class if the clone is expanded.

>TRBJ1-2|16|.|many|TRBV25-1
TGTGCCAGCAGTGGATACACCGGGCCCCGGGACTATGGCTACACCTTC
CASSGYTGPRDYGYTF
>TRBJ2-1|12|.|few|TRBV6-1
TGTGCCAGCAACAACCCTAGTAATGAGCAGTTCTTC
CASNNPSNEQFF
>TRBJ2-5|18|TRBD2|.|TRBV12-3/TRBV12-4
TGTGCCAGCAGTTTAGAGTGGGGAACTAGCGGGGGACAAGAGACCCAGTACTTC
CASSLEWGTSGGQETQYF
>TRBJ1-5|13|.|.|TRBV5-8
TGTGCCAGCAGCAAAACGGAAGTCCAGCCCCAGCATTTT
CASSKTEVQPQHF
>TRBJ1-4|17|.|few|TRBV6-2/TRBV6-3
TGTGCCAGCAGTCCCGGGACCGGATATCCCATTATTGAAAAACTGTTTTTT
CASSPGTGYPIIEKLFF
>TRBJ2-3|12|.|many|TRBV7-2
TGTGCCAGCAGCTTAGATTGGCGGGAAAAGTATTTT
CASSLDWREKYF
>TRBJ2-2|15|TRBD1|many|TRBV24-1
TGTGCCACCAGTGTACAGGGGGCAGACACCGGGGAGCTGTTTTTT
CATSVQGADTGELFF
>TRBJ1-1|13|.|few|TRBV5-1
TGCGCCAGCAGTCCAGGATTGAACACTGAAGCTTTCTTT
CASSPGLNTEAFF
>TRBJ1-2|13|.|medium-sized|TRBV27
TGTGCCAGCAGTTTAAGGTTGTCTAATGGCTACACCTTC
CASSLRLSNGYTF
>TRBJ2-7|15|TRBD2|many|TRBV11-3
TGTGCCAGCAGCCCGGGACTAGCGGGACTATACGAGCAGTACTTC
CASSPGLAGLYEQYF
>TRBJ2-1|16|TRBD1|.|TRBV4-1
TGCGCCAGCAGCCACCGGGGGACAGGGGCCTACAATGAGCAGTTCTTC
CASSHRGTGAYNEQFF
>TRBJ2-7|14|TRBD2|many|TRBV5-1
TGCGCCAGCAGCTTACTAGCGGGAAATTACGAGCAGTACTTC
CASSLLAGNYEQYF
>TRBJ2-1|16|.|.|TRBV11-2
TGTGCCAGCAGCTTAGAGGTTCATAGATCCTACAATGAGCAGTTCTTC
CASSLEVHRSYNEQFF
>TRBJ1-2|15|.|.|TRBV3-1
TGTGCCAGCACCCAAGAGAGCAGGGACTGGTATGGCTACACCTTC
CASTQESRDWYGYTF
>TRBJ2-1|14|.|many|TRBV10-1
TGCGCCAGCAGTGAGAGGGGCCCCAACGATGAGCAGTTCTTC
CASSERGPNDEQFF
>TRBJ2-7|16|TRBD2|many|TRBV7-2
TGTGCCAGCAGCTTGACTAGCGGGGAGAGCTCCTACGAGCAGTACTTC
CASSLTSGESSYEQYF
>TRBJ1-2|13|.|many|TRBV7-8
TGTGCCAGCAGCTTAGGGGTAAACTATGGCTACACCTTC
CASSLGVNYGYTF
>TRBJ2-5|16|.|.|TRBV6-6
TGTACCAGCAGTTACTCTAGAAGGGGTCTTCAAGAGACCCAGTACTTC
CTSSYSRRGLQETQYF
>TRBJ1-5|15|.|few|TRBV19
TGTGCCAGTAGTATTTTTTTCAGGGGTTCTCAGCCCCAGCATTTT
CASSIFFRGSQPQHF
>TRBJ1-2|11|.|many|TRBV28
TGTGCCAGCAGGGGGAACTATGGCTACACCTTC
CASRGNYGYTF